These T cell receptor beta chains were read from a single sample in a study of blood T cell repertoires in COVID-19. Produced via immunoSEQ multiplex PCR; TCRdb's table is partial and in-frame only. The data hold about 200,000 clones, with roughly nine tenths observed a single time. Specimen: peripheral blood. The receptor source for this set is a man aged 55 to 69 who had recovered from COVID-19. Each CDR3 is given with its conserved first and last residue. D genes are given only for firm matches. Clone size, where shown, is once, few, many, or a class for clones that have expanded.

TRBV3-1/TRBV3-2	TRBJ2-7	.	.	TGTGCCAGCAGCCAACAGTCGTACGAGCAGTACTTC	CASSQQSYEQYF
TRBV7-9	TRBJ1-4	few	TRBD1	TGTGCCAGCAGCTTAGCCCCGACAGGGGTAAGAAAACTGTTTTTT	CASSLAPTGVRKLFF
TRBV30	TRBJ1-2	.	.	TGTGCCTGGATCCCTCAGGGGTCCGCTAACTATGGCTACACCTTC	CAWIPQGSANYGYTF
TRBV5-8	TRBJ1-4	.	.	TGTGCCAGCAGCTTGGGTTCGACTAATGAAAAACTGTTTTTT	CASSLGSTNEKLFF
TRBV6-2/TRBV6-3	TRBJ2-5	.	.	TGTGCCAGCAGTTACATAGGGGTCCAAGAGACCCAGTACTTC	CASSYIGVQETQYF
TRBV7-2	TRBJ2-1	.	TRBD1	TGTGCCAGCAGCCCAAGGACAGGGGTATACAATGAGCAGTTCTTC	CASSPRTGVYNEQFF
TRBV23-1	TRBJ1-3	.	.	TGCGCCAGCAGTCAATCGGGAGACTCTGGAAACACCATATATTTT	CASSQSGDSGNTIYF
TRBV9	TRBJ1-4	.	.	TGTGCCAGCAGCCCTCGGGGGGATTTAAATGAAAAACTGTTTTTT	CASSPRGDLNEKLFF
TRBV5-1	TRBJ2-1	.	TRBD2	TGCGCCAGCAGCTTAGGACTAGCGGGGGCCTACAATGAGCAGTTCTTC	CASSLGLAGAYNEQFF
TRBV15	TRBJ2-3	once	TRBD1	TGTGCCACCAGCGGAGGACAGGGAATGGATACGCAGTATTTT	CATSGGQGMDTQYF
TRBV27	TRBJ2-1	few	TRBD2	TGTGCCAGCAGTTTATCTATCGGGAGGACCTACAATGAGCAGTTCTTC	CASSLSIGRTYNEQFF
TRBV27	TRBJ2-5	.	TRBD1	TGTGCCAGCAGTCCCAGGGGGACCCAAGAGACCCAGTACTTC	CASSPRGTQETQYF
TRBV2	TRBJ1-6	once	.	TGTGCCAGCTCCCTCAGGGCGGGGGGACGGTCACCCCTCCACTTT	CASSLRAGGRSPLHF
TRBV19	TRBJ2-3	.	TRBD2	TGTGCCAGTAACGAGCGGGGGGAAGTAGATACGCAGTATTTT	CASNERGEVDTQYF
TRBV7-9	TRBJ1-4	.	TRBD1	TGTGCCAGCAAAGGACAGGCGCAGGAAAAACTGTTTTTT	CASKGQAQEKLFF
TRBV30	TRBJ1-2	.	.	TGTGCCTGGAGTTCTTCCTCTGGCGGGTTACCTAACTATGGCTACACCTTC	CAWSSSSGGLPNYGYTF
TRBV27	TRBJ2-1	.	TRBD2	TGTGCCAGCAGTTTCAAGGGGCTGGGACTAGCGGGAGGTTATGAGCAGTTCTTC	CASSFKGLGLAGGYEQFF
TRBV6-5	TRBJ1-2	.	.	TGTGCCAGCAGTTGGAGGACAGACATGACCTATGGCTACACCTTC	CASSWRTDMTYGYTF
TRBV7-3	TRBJ2-2	.	TRBD2	TGTGCCAGCAGCCGGCCGGGACTAGCATCCGGGGAGCTGTTTTTT	CASSRPGLASGELFF
TRBV29-1	TRBJ2-7	.	.	TGCAGCGTTGGAGCCCGTTCCTACAGTAGCTCCTACGAGCAGTACTTC	CSVGARSYSSSYEQYF
TRBV4-1	TRBJ2-7	few	TRBD2	TGCGCCAGCAGCCAAGACACTAGCGGGGGCACCTACGAGCAGTACTTC	CASSQDTSGGTYEQYF
TRBV5-6	TRBJ1-5	.	TRBD1	TGTGCCAGCAGCAACAGGGGGTCCGATCAGCCCCAGCATTTT	CASSNRGSDQPQHF
TRBV3-1/TRBV3-2	TRBJ1-1	.	TRBD1	TGTGCCAGCAGCCAACCTACAGGGGGGGGCACTGAAGCTTTCTTT	CASSQPTGGGTEAFF
TRBV19	TRBJ1-1	.	TRBD1	TGTGCCAGTAGTATACAGGGGGCCCGGGGCACTGAAGCTTTCTTT	CASSIQGARGTEAFF
TRBV28	TRBJ2-7	.	.	TGTGCCAGCAGTTCCTGGAGGACAGTCTTCTTCAACGAGCAGTACTTC	CASSSWRTVFFNEQYF
TRBV18	TRBJ2-7	.	.	TGTGCCAGCTGTACCGGGCCGGGGGTCGGCGAGCAGTACTTC	CASCTGPGVGEQYF
TRBV7-9	TRBJ2-7	.	.	TGTGCCAGCAGCTTACGAAACCAGGGCTCCTACGAGCAGTACTTC	CASSLRNQGSYEQYF
TRBV7-2	TRBJ2-7	.	.	TGTGCCAGCAGCTTAGAACCCCTCCAGGTTCACGAGCAGTACTTC	CASSLEPLQVHEQYF
TRBV7-2	TRBJ1-2	.	.	TGTGCCAGCAGCCCAGGGTTAGGGTATGGCTACACCTTC	CASSPGLGYGYTF
TRBV10-3	TRBJ2-1	.	TRBD2	TGTGCCATCGGCGGGAGGGAGGGCAATGAGCAGTTCTTC	CAIGGREGNEQFF
TRBV7-2	TRBJ2-1	.	TRBD1	TGTGCCAGCAGCTTAGAGGGGACAGGGGTCAGTGAGCAGTTCTTC	CASSLEGTGVSEQFF
TRBV19	TRBJ1-1	.	.	TGTGCCAGTAGTATAAGGCGGGTCCTTAACACTGAAGCTTTCTTT	CASSIRRVLNTEAFF
TRBV28	TRBJ2-5	once	TRBD2	TGTGCCAGCAGTCAAGGGACTAGCGGGAGAGAGACCCAGTACTTC	CASSQGTSGRETQYF
TRBV11-3	TRBJ2-2	.	TRBD2	TGTGCCAGCACGATCGGGGGGGCGCGTGGAACCGGGGAGCTGTTTTTT	CASTIGGARGTGELFF
TRBV9	TRBJ1-2	.	.	TGTGCCAGCAGCAAAACTGCGAGTATCGGGGGGCTTGGCTACACCTTC	CASSKTASIGGLGYTF
TRBV27	TRBJ2-7	.	TRBD1	TGTGCCAGCAGAACCTCGGGACAGGGGACCGCCGAGCAGTACTTC	CASRTSGQGTAEQYF
TRBV7-3	TRBJ2-1	.	.	TGTGCCAGCAGCTTAGCAGGGGACACCTCCTACAATGAGCAGTTCTTC	CASSLAGDTSYNEQFF
TRBV11-3	TRBJ1-4	.	TRBD1	TGTGCCAGCAGCTCAAGATCTGTGAGGACAGGGTATTCTGAAAAACTGTTTTTT	CASSSRSVRTGYSEKLFF
TRBV9	TRBJ2-1	.	TRBD2	TGTGCCAGCAGCGGTAGTCCCGGGACTAGCCTAGGTGGTGAGCAGTTCTTC	CASSGSPGTSLGGEQFF
TRBV5-1	TRBJ2-7	.	.	TGCGCCAGCAGCTTGGAGGGGAATCTTCCCCTCCACGAGCAGTACTTC	CASSLEGNLPLHEQYF
TRBV7-3	TRBJ2-3	.	TRBD2	TGTGCCAGCAGCCCCCGGCTAGCGGGGGGGTTGGGCACAGATACGCAGTATTTT	CASSPRLAGGLGTDTQYF
TRBV12-3/TRBV12-4	TRBJ2-2	.	.	TGTGCCAGCACAGTTGGGGGAGGCGGGGAGCTGTTTTTT	CASTVGGGGELFF
TRBV5-4	TRBJ2-2	.	TRBD1	TGTGCCAGCTCCACGGACAGGTTCAGCGGGGAGCTGTTTTTT	CASSTDRFSGELFF
TRBV7-8	TRBJ1-4	once	.	TGTGCCAGCAGCCCCCATGGCCCTAATGAAAAACTGTTTTTT	CASSPHGPNEKLFF
TRBV7-3	TRBJ2-2	.	TRBD1	TGTGCCAGCAGCTTGACAGGGGGAGATATAACCGGGGAGCTGTTTTTT	CASSLTGGDITGELFF
TRBV5-6	TRBJ2-5	.	.	TGTGCCAGCAGCTTGTTCGACTCAAAGGCCCAGTACTTC	CASSLFDSKAQYF
TRBV28	TRBJ1-2	once	.	TGTGCCAGCAAACCTCCGGCGGCAGGGAACCCCTATGGCTACACCTTC	CASKPPAAGNPYGYTF
TRBV12-3/TRBV12-4	TRBJ2-7	.	.	TGTGCCAGCAGTTTTGGAGGGTTGGGGGAGCAGTACTTC	CASSFGGLGEQYF
TRBV11-2	TRBJ2-5	.	.	TGTGCCAGCAGCTTAGATCATATCGGGACCCAGTACTTC	CASSLDHIGTQYF
TRBV28	TRBJ1-4	.	.	TGTGCCAGCAGTTTACCCCGGGGGGGCGGTGAAAAACTGTTTTTT	CASSLPRGGGEKLFF
TRBV5-1	TRBJ2-7	once	.	TGCGCCAGCAGCTTCCAGACAGGTTCCTACGAGCAGTACTTC	CASSFQTGSYEQYF
TRBV5-8	TRBJ1-5	.	.	TGTGCCAGCCATCGGGGGGAGAAAAATCAGCCCCAGCATTTT	CASHRGEKNQPQHF
TRBV7-3	TRBJ1-2	.	TRBD1	TGTGCCAGCAGCGAACGGACAGGGTTTGGCTACACCTTC	CASSERTGFGYTF
TRBV18	TRBJ2-2	.	.	TGTGCCAGCTCACCACTGTCAGGGACGAACACCGGGGAGCTGTTTTTT	CASSPLSGTNTGELFF